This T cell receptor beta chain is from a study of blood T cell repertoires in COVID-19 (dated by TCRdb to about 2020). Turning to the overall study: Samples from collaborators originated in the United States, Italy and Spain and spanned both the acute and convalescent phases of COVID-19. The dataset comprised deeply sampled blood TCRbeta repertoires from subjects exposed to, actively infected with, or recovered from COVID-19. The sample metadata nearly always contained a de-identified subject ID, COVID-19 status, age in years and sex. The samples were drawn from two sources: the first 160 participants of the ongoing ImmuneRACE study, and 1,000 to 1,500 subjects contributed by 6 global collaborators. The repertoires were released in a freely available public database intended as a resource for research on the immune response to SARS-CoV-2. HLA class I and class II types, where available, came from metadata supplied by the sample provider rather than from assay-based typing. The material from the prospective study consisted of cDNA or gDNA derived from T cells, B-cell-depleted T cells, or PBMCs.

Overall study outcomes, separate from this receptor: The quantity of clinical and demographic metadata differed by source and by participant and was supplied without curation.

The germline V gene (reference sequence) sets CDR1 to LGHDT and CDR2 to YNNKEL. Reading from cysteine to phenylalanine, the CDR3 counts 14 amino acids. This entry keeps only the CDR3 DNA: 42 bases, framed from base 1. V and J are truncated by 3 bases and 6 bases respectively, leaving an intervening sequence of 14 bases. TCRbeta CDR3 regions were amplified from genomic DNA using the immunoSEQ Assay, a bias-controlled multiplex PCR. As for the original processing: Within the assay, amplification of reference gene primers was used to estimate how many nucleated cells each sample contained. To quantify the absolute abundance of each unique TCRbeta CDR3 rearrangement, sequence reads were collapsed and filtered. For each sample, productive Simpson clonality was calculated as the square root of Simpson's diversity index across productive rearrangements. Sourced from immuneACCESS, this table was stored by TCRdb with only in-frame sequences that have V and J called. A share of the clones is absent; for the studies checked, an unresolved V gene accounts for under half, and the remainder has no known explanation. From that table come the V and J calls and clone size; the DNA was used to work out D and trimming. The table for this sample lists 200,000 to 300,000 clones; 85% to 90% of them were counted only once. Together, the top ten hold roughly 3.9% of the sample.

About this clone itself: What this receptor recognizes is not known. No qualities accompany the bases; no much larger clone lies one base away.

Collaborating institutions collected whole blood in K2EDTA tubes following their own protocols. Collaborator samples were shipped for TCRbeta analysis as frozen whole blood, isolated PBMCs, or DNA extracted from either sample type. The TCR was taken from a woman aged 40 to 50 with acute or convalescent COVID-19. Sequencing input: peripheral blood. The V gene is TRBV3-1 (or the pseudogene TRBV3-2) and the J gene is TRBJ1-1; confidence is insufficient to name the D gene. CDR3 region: CASSHNDPDSEAFF. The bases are TGTGCCAGCAGCCATAACGATCCGGACTCTGAAGCTTTCTTT.